This record looks at one T cell receptor (beta chain) sequence and its context. The CDR3 covers 13 residues. Germline V gene lookup returns CDR1 MNHEY and CDR2 SVGAGI. The germline V and J ends were trimmed by 9 bases and 0 bases, with 12 bases remaining between them. The protocol was immunoSEQ multiplex PCR, while the TCRdb copy is restricted to in-frame clones and leaves out a portion. This table holds around 68,000 clones, under 95% found once. The record originates from a study of blood T cell repertoires in COVID-19. The material sequenced was peripheral blood. This clonotype was obtained from a human donor in a cohort sampled during active COVID-19. V gene TRBV6-5 combines with J gene TRBJ2-7; D possibly corresponds to TRBD2 (7 bases). This CDR3 is CASTRGGSYEQYF. The CDR3 nucleotides read TGTGCCAGTACAAGGGGGGGCTCCTACGAGCAGTACTTC.